The 3 T cell receptor beta chains listed next were all sequenced from one sample in a study of cytomegalovirus exposure and HLA in healthy donors. The PCR ran on 60 Vbeta and 13 Jbeta primers. Only in-frame clones appear in the TCRdb table, and some are missing; sequencing was by immunoSEQ multiplex PCR. The data show 90,000 to 110,000 clones, with about two thirds seen just once and roughly 5.5% held by the top ten. Sequences were obtained from PBMCs. The source is an older woman in good health and CMV-seropositive.

The chain combines TRBV7-2 with TRBJ2-1; 9 bases fit TRBD2. The CDR3 covers 16 residues. V dropped 4 bases and J dropped 4; count of bases not matched to a gene: 8. Looked up from germline, CDR1 is SGHTA and CDR2 is FQGNSA. CDR3 sequence (DNA): TGTGCCAGCAGCTCCGGGGGGAGCGGGGGGTACAATGAGCAGTTCTTC. Its protein is CASSSGGSGGYNEQFF.

Only one count was recorded for this clone. This chain joins TRBV29-1 and TRBJ1-2; the D gene is possibly TRBD1 (6 bases). V lost 3 bases and J lost 6, with 11 bases in between. CDR1 is SQVTM and CDR2 is ANQGSEA in the germline V gene. The CDR3 sequence is 12 residues long. Here the CDR3 DNA reads TGCAGCGTTGACTCACCAGGGGATGGCTACACCTTC. Amino acid sequence: CSVDSPGDGYTF.

Concerning this clone: One end of the junction is discordant with germline, which a read error may explain. This chain links TRBV18 with TRBJ2-3, with D uncertain. This CDR3 has 15 amino acids. Germline V lookup: CDR1 KGHSH, CDR2 LQKENI. The CDR3 is CASSPLTSGVDTQYF. As DNA, the CDR3 is TGTGCCAGCTCCCCACTTACCTCCGGTGTAGATACGCAGTATTTT. The full variable domain, rest sourced from reference TRBV18 and TRBJ2-3, is NAGVMQNPRHLVRRRGQEARLRCSPMKGHSHVYWYRQLPEEGLKFMVYLQKENIIDESGMPKERFSAEFPKEGPSILRIQQVVRGDSAAYFCASSPLTSGVDTQYFGPGTRLTVL.